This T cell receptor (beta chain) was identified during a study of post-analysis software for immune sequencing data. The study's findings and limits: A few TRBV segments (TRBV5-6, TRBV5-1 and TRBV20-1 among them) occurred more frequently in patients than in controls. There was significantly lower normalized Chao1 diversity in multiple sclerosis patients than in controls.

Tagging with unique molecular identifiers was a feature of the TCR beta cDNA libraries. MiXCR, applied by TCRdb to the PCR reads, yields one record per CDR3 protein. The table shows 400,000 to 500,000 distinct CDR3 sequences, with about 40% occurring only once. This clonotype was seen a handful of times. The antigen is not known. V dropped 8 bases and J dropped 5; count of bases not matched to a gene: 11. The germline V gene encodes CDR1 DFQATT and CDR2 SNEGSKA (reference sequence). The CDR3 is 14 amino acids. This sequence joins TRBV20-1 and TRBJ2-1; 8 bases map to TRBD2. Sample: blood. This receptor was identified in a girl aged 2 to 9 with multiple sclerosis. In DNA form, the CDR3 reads TGCAGTCCCTCGGGACTAGTCTTCCACAATGAGCAGTTCTTC. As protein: CSPSGLVFHNEQFF.